These 5 T cell receptor beta chains share one sample of origin, sequenced in a study of blood T cells in healthy people across ages (dated by TCRdb to about 2015). The library was obtained by 5' RACE. Sequenced using an Illumina HiSeq 2500. A second PCR of roughly 7 to 11 cycles was run with a J-beta primer mix and a sample-barcoded 5' primer. TCRdb handled the public reads itself, with Q25 trimming in fastp and clone calling in MiXCR, and kept productive beta chains. Rows matching on CDR3 protein sequence are summarized as one entry with the most common DNA and genes. Within this sample are about 1.8 million distinct CDR3 sequences, with less than 50% of them counted one time only. The ten top clones hold roughly 2.1% of the sample. Sequenced: blood. The source is a middle-aged woman in good health.

The genes are TRBV21-1 and TRBJ2-7. TRBV21-1 corresponds to a pseudogene. This CDR3 region has 17 residues. The CDR3: CASSKKVVKMILHEQYF. CDR3 nucleotides: TGTGCCAGCAGCAAGAAAGTCGTCAAGATGATACTACACGAGCAGTACTTC.

This clonotype was found a few times. The chain joins TRBV7-9 to TRBJ1-5; 9 bases match TRBD1. Germline V gene sequence: CDR1 SEHNR, CDR2 FQNEAQ (reference sequence). The CDR3 contains 17 residues. J gave up 6 bases and V 5 bases, and 14 bases lay outside the gene matches. This chain's CDR3 is CASSKSPRTGEIQPQHF. CDR3 in DNA: TGTGCCAGCAGCAAAAGCCCCAGGACAGGGGAGATTCAGCCCCAGCATTTT.

The chain has TRBV5-5 and TRBJ2-5; 7 bases map to TRBD1. The CDR3 runs to 14 residues. The V segment lost 5 bases and the J segment 4 bases; nucleotides outside the gene matches: 8. Germline CDR1 SGHKS, CDR2 YYEKEE (reference sequence). The chain's CDR3 is CASSVTGVIETQYF. CDR3 coding DNA: TGTGCCAGCAGTGTTACAGGGGTGATAGAGACCCAGTACTTC.

This clonotype was counted ten times or more. The chain carries TRBV7-2 and TRBJ2-5; D perhaps matches TRBD2 (6 bases). The J call is in doubt because the DNA end fits TRBJ2-7 better. Looked up from germline, CDR1 is SGHTA and CDR2 is FQGNSA. This CDR3 region has 13 residues. In nucleotides, the CDR3 is TGTGCCAGCAGCTTAGGCGGAGGGAACGAGCAGTACTTC. It translates to CASSLGGGNEQYF.

This clonotype was seen a few times. This sequence joins TRBV7-8 and TRBJ2-7, with D hard to call. Germline CDR1 SGHVS, CDR2 FQNEAQ. The CDR3 length is 14 residues. V was pared by 4 bases and J by 6 bases, with 16 bases between. CDR3 DNA: TGTGCCAGCAGCTCAAGTAGTGTTGTCCCCGAGCAGTACTTC. This translates into CASSSSSVVPEQYF. The complete variable domain, with remaining parts taken from reference TRBV7-8 and TRBJ2-7, reads GAGVSQSPRYKVAKRGQDVALRCDPISGHVSLFWYQQALGQGPEFLTYFQNEAQLDKSGLPSDRFFAERPEGSVSTLKIQRTQQEDSAVYLCASSSSSVVPEQYFGPGTRLTVT.